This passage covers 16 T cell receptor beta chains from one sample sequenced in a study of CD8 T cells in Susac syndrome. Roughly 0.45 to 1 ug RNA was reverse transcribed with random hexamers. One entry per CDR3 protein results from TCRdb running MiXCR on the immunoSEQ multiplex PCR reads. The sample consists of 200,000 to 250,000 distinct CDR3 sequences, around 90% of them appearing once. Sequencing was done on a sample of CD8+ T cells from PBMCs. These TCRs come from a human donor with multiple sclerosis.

CDR3 DNA: TGTGCCTGGAACGGGATCGAGGGGACAGGACAGGGCGCCTACAATGAGCAGTTCTTC. It codes for CAWNGIEGTGQGAYNEQFF. V is TRBV30 and J is TRBJ2-1; 8 bases are a match to TRBD1. The CDR3 consists of 19 residues. V lost 4 bases to trimming and J lost 2 bases; unmatched junction nucleotides: 19. Germline V gene lookup returns CDR1 GTSNPN and CDR2 SVGIG (reference sequence).

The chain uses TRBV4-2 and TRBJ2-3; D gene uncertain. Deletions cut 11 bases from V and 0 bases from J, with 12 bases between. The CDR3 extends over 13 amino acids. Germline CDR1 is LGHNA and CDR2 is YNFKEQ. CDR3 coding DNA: TGTGCCTCCAAGTTGACTAGCACAGATACGCAGTATTTT. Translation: CASKLTSTDTQYF.

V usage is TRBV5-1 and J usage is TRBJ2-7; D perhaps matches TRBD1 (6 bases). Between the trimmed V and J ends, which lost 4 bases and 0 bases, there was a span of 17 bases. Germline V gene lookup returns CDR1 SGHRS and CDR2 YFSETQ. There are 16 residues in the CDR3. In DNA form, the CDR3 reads TGCGCCAGCAGCCCCGGACAGCGTGAGTCCTCCTACGAGCAGTACTTC. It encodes CASSPGQRESSYEQYF.

The CDR3 loop reads CASSLLGRGKTQYF. The CDR3 DNA reads as TGTGCCAGCAGTTTACTTGGGCGAGGAAAGACCCAGTACTTC. V usage is TRBV27 and J usage is TRBJ2-5; D call uncertain. CDR1 MNHEY and CDR2 SMNVEV come from the germline V gene (reference sequence). The V end was cut by 2 bases, the J end by 6 bases, with 13 bases between. This CDR3 spans 14 amino acids.

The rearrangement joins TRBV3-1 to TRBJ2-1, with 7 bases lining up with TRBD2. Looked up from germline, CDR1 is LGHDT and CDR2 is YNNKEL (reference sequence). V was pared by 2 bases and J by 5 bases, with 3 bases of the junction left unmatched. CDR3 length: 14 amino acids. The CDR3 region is CASSQTSVDNEQFF. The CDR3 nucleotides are TGTGCCAGCAGCCAAACTAGCGTAGACAATGAGCAGTTCTTC.

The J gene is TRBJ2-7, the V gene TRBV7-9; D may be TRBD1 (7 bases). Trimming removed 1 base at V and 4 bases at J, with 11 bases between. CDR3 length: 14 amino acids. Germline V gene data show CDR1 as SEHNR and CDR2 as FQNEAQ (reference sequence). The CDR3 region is CASSLGGTVYEQYF. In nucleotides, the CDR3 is TGTGCCAGCAGCTTAGGCGGGACAGTATACGAGCAGTACTTC. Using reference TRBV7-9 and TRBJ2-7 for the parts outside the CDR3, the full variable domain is DTGVSQNPRHKITKRGQNVTFRCDPISEHNRLYWYRQTLGQGPEFLTYFQNEAQLEKSRLLSDRFSAERPKGSFSTLEIQRTEQGDSAMYLCASSLGGTVYEQYFGPGTRLTVT.

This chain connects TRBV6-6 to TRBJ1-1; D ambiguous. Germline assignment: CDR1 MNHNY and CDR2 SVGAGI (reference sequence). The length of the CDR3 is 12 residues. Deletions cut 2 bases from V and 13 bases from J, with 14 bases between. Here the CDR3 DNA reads TGTGCCAGCAGTTACACCCAAGACCCGGTTTTCTTT. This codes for CASSYTQDPVFF.

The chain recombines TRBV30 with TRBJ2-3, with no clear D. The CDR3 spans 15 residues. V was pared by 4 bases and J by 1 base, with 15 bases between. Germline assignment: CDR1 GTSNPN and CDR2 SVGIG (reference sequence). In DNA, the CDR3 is TGTGCCTGGACCTCGCATAAGCGCCGCACAGATACGCAGTATTTT. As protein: CAWTSHKRRTDTQYF.

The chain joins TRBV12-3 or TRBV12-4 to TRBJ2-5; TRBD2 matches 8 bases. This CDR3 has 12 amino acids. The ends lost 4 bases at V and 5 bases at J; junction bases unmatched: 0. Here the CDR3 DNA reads TGTGCCAGCAGTTCTAGCGGGGAGACCCAGTACTTC. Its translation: CASSSSGETQYF.

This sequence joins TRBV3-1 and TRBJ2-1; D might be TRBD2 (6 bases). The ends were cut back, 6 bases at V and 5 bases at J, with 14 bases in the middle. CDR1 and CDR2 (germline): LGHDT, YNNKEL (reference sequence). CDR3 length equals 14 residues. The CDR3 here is CASRAGTGDNEQFF. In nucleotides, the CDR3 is TGTGCCAGCAGGGCCGGGACTGGCGACAATGAGCAGTTCTTC.

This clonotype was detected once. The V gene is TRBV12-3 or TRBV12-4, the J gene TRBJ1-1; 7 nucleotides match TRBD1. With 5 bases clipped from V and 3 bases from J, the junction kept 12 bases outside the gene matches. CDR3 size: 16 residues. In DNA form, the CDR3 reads TGTGCCAGCAGTCTGACAGGGTGGTCATCCGACACTGAAGCTTTCTTT. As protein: CASSLTGWSSDTEAFF.

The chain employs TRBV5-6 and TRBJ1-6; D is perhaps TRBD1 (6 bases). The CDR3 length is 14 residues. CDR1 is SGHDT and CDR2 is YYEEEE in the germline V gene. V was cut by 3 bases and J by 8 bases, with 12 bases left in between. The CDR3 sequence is CASSSGQWDSPLHF. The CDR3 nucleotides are TGTGCCAGCAGCTCCGGACAGTGGGATTCACCCCTCCACTTT.

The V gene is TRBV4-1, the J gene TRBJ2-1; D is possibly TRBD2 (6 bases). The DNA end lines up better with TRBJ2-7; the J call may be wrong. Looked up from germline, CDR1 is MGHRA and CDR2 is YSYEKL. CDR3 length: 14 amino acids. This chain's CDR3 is CASSPSTGAYEQYF. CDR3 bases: TGCGCCAGCAGCCCCTCGACGGGAGCCTACGAGCAGTACTTC.

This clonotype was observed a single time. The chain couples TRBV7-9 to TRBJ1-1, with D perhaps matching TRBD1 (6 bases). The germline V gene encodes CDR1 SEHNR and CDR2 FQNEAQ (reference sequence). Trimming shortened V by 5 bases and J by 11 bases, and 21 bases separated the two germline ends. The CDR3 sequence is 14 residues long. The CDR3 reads CASSPLAQGQEAFF. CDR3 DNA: TGTGCCAGCAGCCCCCTTGCCCAGGGGCAAGAGGCTTTCTTT.

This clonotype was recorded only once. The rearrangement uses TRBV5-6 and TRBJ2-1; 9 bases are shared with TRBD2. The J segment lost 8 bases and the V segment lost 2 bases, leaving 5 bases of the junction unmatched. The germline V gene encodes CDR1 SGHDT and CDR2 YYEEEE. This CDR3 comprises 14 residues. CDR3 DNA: TGTGCCAGCAGCTTAGGGGGACTAGCCGATGAGCAGTTCTTC. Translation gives CASSLGGLADEQFF.

The chain's CDR3 is CASSRMGSFQETQYF. Here the CDR3 DNA reads TGTGCCAGCAGCAGGATGGGGTCCTTTCAGGAGACCCAGTACTTC. The V call is TRBV7-3, the J call TRBJ2-5; D ambiguous. Germline V gene sequence: CDR1 SGHTA, CDR2 FQGTGA. The germline V and J ends were trimmed by 5 bases and 5 bases, with 18 bases remaining between them. This CDR3 has 15 residues.